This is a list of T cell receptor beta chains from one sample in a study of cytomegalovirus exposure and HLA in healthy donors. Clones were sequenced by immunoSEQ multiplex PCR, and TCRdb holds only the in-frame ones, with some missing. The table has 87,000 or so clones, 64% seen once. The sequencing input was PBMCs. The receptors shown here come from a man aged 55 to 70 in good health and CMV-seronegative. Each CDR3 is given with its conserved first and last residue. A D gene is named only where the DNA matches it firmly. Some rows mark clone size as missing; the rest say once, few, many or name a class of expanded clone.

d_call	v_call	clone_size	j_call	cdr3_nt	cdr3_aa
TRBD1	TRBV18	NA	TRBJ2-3	TGTGCCAGCTCACCACCAGGACAGGCCTACAGCACAGATACGCAGTATTTT	CASSPPGQAYSTDTQYF
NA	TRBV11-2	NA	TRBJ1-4	TGTGCCAGCAGCCCACTAGCAGGGAGGCGAACTAATGAAAAACTGTTTTTT	CASSPLAGRRTNEKLFF
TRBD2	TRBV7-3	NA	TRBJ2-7	TGTTCCAGCAGCCCGAGACTAGCGGCGACTTACGAGCAGTACTTC	CSSSPRLAATYEQYF
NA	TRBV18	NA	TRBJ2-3	TGTGCCAGCTCACCACCTTTTGCGAGCAGCACAGATACGCAGTATTTT	CASSPPFASSTDTQYF
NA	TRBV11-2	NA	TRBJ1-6	TGTGGTGGTCAGGTGAATTCACCCCTCCACTTT	CGGQVNSPLHF
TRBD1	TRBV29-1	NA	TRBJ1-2	TGCAGCGTAACCGCTGATGAAAGGGGGCGTAGAAACTATGGCTACACCTTC	CSVTADERGRRNYGYTF
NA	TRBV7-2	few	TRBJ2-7	TGTGCCAGCAGCTTATTTACAATCCCGGGACTCACAAGAAACTACGAGCAGTACTTC	CASSLFTIPGLTRNYEQYF
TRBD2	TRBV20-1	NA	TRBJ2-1	TGCAGTGCTACAACCGGGACTAGGAAGTTCTTC	CSATTGTRKFF
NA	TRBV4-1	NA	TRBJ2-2	TGCGCCAGCAGCCAAGACCAGGGAACTAGGGAGCTGTTTTTT	CASSQDQGTRELFF
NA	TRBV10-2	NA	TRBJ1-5	TGCGCCAGCAGTGAGCCAGGGGCTAGCAATCAGCCCCAGCATTTT	CASSEPGASNQPQHF
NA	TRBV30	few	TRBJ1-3	TGTGCCTGGAGTGTACTTGTTTCGTACTCTGGAAACACCATATATTTT	CAWSVLVSYSGNTIYF
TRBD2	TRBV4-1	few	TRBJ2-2	TGCGCCAGCAGCCAAGTTGGCGGGGGGCCTGGGGAGCTGTTTTTT	CASSQVGGGPGELFF
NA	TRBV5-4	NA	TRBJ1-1	TGTGCCAGCAGCCCCAAAGGACAGCTGAACACTGAAGCTTTCTTT	CASSPKGQLNTEAFF
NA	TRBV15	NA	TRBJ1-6	TGTGCCACCAGCAGAGATCCAGGCCTGTCACCCCTCCACTTT	CATSRDPGLSPLHF
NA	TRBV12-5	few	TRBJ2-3	TGTGCTAGTGGTTTGTATGGGGGCATTGTTACGCAGTATTTT	CASGLYGGIVTQYF
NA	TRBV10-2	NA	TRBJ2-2	TGCGCCAGCACCGAAACAGGGTATACCGGGGAGCTGTTTTTT	CASTETGYTGELFF